The TCR beta chain described here comes from a study of human T cells and chemical hapten exposure. TCRdb processed the RACE reads anew with MiXCR; each CDR3 protein has one entry. The sample consists of over 85,000 distinct CDR3 sequences, 9% to 9.5% of them appearing once. This clonotype was counted ten times or more. This sample's time point: patch test 2, 6 weeks after DPC sensitization. Treatment indicated: therapeutic diphenylcyclopropenone sensitization with weekly scalp DPC. In germline, CDR1 is SGHTA, CDR2 FQGTGA. The CDR3 spans 15 residues. Deletions cut 1 base from V and 6 bases from J, with 12 bases between.

This TCR came from a woman aged 40-49 years with alopecia areata. Some clones in this sample may be carry-over from other donors' samples. This chain links TRBV7-3 with TRBJ2-2; D is ambiguous. The sequencing used whole blood, collected in connection with sensitization to the hapten diphenylcyclopropenone (DPC). The CDR3 DNA reads as TGTGCCAGCAGCTTAAGTAGTACTTTCCCCGGGGAGCTGTTTTTT. Translation gives CASSLSSTFPGELFF.